A selection of T cell receptor beta chains follows, all from one sample in a study of blood T cell repertoires in COVID-19. Sequenced by immunoSEQ multiplex PCR; TCRdb stores in-frame clones only, minus some. The sample has roughly 250,000 clones, 70% to 90% seen once. The sample was peripheral blood. Source of these receptors: a man aged 35 to 55 with acute or convalescent COVID-19. Both conserved end residues are part of each CDR3.

>TRBV27|TRBJ1-1
CASSVRGSGTEAFF
>TRBV11-2|TRBJ1-2
CASSSLQGGWNGYTF
>TRBV7-8|TRBJ2-3
CASSLGQGNTDTQYF
>TRBV27|TRBJ2-1
CASSLSGGGEQFF
>TRBV5-1|TRBJ1-1
CASSVGQGADAFF
>TRBV5-8|TRBJ1-6
CASSLDSHNSPLHF
>TRBV2|TRBJ2-7
CASSEGPRRGGSYEQYF
>TRBV5-8|TRBJ2-6
CASPYWAGGSGANVLTF
>TRBV6-4|TRBJ2-7
CASSDTLDSSEQYF
>TRBV7-2|TRBJ2-3
CASSSTITDTQYF
>TRBV30|TRBJ1-4
CAWDRGGFFVGEKLFF
>TRBV27|TRBJ2-7
CASSSPTGTGHEQYF
>TRBV7-2|TRBJ2-5
CASSATSGTWETQYF
>TRBV11-2|TRBJ2-1
CASRGARDEQFF
>TRBV6-5|TRBJ1-2
CASSKTGDNGYTF
>TRBV5-1|TRBJ1-4
CASSLASEKQVTNEKLFF
>TRBV6-5|TRBJ1-1
CASRGSGLVNTEAFF
>TRBV6-5|TRBJ2-1
CASSYGQASYNEQFF
>TRBV9|TRBJ2-5
CASSVEDRGLETQYF
>TRBV19|TRBJ1-1
CASSIGRAPHGEAFF
>TRBV6-5|TRBJ2-7
CASSHPVLYEQYF
>TRBV18|TRBJ1-5
CASSPREDNQPQHF
>TRBV2|TRBJ1-1
CALTPRVTGANTEAFF
>TRBV4-1|TRBJ1-4
CASSPSAGTGDEKLFF
>TRBV4-1|TRBJ2-2
CASGIRQNTGELFF
>TRBV6-1|TRBJ2-7
CASNGGGTYEQYF
>TRBV18|TRBJ1-6
CASSPGGPHNSPLHF
>TRBV6-5|TRBJ1-5
CASRPGGMGNQPQHF
>TRBV3-1/TRBV3-2|TRBJ1-1
CASSPSPGTGKGTEAFF